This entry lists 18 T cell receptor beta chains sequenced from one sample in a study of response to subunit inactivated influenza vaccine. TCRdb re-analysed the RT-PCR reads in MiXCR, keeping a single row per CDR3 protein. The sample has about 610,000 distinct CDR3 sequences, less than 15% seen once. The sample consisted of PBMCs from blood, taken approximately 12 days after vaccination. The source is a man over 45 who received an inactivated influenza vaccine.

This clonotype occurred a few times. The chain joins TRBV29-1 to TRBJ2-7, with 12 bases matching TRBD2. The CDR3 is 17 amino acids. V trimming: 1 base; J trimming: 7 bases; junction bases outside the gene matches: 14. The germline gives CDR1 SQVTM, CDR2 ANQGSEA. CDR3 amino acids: CSVEVSLAGGPGWEQYF. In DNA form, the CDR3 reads TGCAGCGTTGAAGTTAGCCTAGCGGGAGGGCCCGGTTGGGAGCAGTACTTC.

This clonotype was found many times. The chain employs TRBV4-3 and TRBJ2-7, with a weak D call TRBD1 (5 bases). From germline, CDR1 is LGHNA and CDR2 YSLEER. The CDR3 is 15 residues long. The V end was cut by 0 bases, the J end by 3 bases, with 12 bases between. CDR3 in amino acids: CASSQEASQGYEQYF. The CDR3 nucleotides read TGCGCCAGCAGCCAAGAAGCCAGTCAGGGCTACGAGCAGTACTTC.

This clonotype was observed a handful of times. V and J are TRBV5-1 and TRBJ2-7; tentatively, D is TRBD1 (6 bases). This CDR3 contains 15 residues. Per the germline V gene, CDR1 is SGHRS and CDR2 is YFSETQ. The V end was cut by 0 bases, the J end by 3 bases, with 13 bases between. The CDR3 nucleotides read TGCGCCAGCAGCTTGGGAGGGACATCTTACTACGAGCAGTACTTC. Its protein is CASSLGGTSYYEQYF.

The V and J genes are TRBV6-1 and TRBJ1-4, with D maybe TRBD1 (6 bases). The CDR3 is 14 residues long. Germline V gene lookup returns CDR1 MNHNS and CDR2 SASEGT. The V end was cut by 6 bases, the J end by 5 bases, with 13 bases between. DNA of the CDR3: TGTGCCAGCAGCCGGACAGTCGAGAATGAAAAACTGTTTTTT. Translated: CASSRTVENEKLFF.

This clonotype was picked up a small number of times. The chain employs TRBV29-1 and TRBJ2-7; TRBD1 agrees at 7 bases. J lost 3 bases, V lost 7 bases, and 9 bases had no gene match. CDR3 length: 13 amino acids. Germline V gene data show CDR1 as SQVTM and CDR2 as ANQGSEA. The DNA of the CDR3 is TGCAGCGATGCAGGGACAGAAGTCTACGAGCAGTACTTC. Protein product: CSDAGTEVYEQYF.

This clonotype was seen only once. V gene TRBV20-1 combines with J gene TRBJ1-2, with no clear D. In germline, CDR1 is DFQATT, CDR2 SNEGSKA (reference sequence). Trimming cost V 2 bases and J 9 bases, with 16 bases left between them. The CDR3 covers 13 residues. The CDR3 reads CSARTRGVGSYTF. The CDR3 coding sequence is TGCAGTGCTAGAACCCGCGGGGTAGGCAGCTACACCTTC.

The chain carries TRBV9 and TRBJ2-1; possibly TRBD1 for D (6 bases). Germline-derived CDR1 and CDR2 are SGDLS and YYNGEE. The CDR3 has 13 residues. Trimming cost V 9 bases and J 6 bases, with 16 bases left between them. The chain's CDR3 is CATGRDNINEQFF. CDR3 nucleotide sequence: TGTGCCACCGGACGGGACAATATCAATGAGCAGTTCTTC. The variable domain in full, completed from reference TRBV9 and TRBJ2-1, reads DSGVTQTPKHLITATGQRVTLRCSPRSGDLSVYWYQQSLDQGLQFLIQYYNGEERAKGNILERFSAQQFPDLHSELNLSSLELGDSALYFCATGRDNINEQFFGPGTRLTVL.

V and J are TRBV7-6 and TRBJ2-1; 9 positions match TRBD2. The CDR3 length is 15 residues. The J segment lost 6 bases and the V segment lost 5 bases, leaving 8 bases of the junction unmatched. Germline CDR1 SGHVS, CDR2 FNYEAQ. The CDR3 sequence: CASSNSAGGLNEQFF. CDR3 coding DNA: TGTGCCAGCAGCAATTCTGCGGGAGGGCTCAATGAGCAGTTCTTC.

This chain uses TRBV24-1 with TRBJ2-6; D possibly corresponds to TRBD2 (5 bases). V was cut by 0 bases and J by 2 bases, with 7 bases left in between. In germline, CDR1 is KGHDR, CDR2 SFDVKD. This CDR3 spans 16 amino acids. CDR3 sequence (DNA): TGTGCCACCAGTGATTTGGAGGGTCCTGGGGCCAACGTCCTGACTTTC. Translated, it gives CATSDLEGPGANVLTF.

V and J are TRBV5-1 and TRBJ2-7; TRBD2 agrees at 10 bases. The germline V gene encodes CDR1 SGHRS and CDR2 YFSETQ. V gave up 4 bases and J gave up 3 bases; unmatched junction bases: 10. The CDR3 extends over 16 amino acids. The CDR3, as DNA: TGCGCCAGCAGCCCCAATAGGCTAGCGGGGGTCTACGAGCAGTACTTC. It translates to CASSPNRLAGVYEQYF. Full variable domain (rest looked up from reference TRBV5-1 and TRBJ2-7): KAGVTQTPRYLIKTRGQQVTLSCSPISGHRSVSWYQQTPGQGLQFLFEYFSETQRNKGNFPGRFSGRQFSNSRSEMNVSTLELGDSALYLCASSPNRLAGVYEQYFGPGTRLTVT.

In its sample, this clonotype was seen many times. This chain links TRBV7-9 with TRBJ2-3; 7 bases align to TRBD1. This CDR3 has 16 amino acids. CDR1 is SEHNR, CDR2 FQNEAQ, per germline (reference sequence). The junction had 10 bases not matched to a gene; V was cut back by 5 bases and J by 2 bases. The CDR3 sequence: CASSPSTGRATDTQYF. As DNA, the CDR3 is TGTGCCAGCAGCCCGTCGACAGGGAGAGCCACAGATACGCAGTATTTT.

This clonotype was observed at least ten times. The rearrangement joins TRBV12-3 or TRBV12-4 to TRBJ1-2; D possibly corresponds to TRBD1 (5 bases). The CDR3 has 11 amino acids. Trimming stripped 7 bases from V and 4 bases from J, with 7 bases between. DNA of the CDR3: TGTGCCAGCACCGGGGGCTATGGCTACACCTTC. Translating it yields CASTGGYGYTF.

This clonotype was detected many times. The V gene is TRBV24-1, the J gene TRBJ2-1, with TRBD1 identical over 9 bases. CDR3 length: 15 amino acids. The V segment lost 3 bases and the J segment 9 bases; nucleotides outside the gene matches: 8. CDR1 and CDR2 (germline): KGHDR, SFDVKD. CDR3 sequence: CATSDPHTGGGEQFF. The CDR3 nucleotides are TGTGCCACCAGTGATCCACATACAGGGGGCGGTGAGCAGTTCTTC.

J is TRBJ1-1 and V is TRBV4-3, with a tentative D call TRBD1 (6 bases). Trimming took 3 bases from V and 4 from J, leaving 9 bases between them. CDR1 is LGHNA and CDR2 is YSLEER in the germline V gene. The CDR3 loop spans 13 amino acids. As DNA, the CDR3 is TGCGCCAGCAGCCACCAGGGGCCCACTGAAGCTTTCTTT. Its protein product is CASSHQGPTEAFF.

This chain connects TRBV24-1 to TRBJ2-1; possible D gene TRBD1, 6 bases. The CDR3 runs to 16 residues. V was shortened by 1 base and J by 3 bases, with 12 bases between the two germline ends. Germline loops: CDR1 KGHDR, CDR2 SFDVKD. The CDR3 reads CATSDFTGLGYNEQFF. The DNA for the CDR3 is TGTGCCACCAGTGATTTCACAGGGTTGGGCTACAATGAGCAGTTCTTC.

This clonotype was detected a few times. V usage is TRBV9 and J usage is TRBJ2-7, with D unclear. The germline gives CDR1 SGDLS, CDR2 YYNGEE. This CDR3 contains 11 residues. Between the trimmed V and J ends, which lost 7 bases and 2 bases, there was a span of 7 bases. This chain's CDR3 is CASGDPYEQYF. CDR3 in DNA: TGTGCCAGCGGCGATCCCTACGAGCAGTACTTC.

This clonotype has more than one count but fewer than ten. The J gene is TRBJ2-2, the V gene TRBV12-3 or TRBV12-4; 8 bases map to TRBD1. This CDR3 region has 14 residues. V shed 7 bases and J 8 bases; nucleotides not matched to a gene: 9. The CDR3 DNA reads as TGTGCCAGCACCATACGGACAGGGACTGGGGAGCTGTTTTTT. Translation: CASTIRTGTGELFF.

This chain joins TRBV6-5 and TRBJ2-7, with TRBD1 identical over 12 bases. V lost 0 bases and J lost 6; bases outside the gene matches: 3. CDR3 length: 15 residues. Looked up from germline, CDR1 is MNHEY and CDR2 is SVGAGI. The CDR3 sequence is CASSYSGTGGGEQYF. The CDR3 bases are TGTGCCAGCAGTTACTCCGGGACAGGGGGCGGCGAGCAGTACTTC.